This T cell receptor (beta chain) was identified in a study of blood T cells in healthy people across ages. Study-wide results and caveats: Age showed a roughly linear inverse relationship with TCR beta diversity per million T cells. Long-lived donors carried more naive CD4+ cells and greater diversity than aged donors. It was held that diversity estimates obtained from one million T cells represented underestimates.

Germline V lookup: CDR1 SQVTM, CDR2 ANQGSEA. V gave up 7 bases and J gave up 0 bases; unmatched junction bases: 15. There are 17 residues in the CDR3. Using a J-beta primer mix together with a sample-barcoded 5' primer, a second PCR was run for about 7 to 12 cycles. Each CDR3 protein gets one entry after TCRdb re-called the 5' RACE reads with MiXCR. Of 1.5 million to 2 million distinct CDR3 sequences in the sample, roughly 27% are singletons; the top ten hold 7.7%. With each sample, at least 5.5 micrograms of total RNA were extracted. This clonotype was recorded at least ten times. The antigen is undetermined.

This TCR derives from a woman aged 25 to 39 in good health. The genes are TRBV29-1 and TRBJ2-1, with TRBD1 matching over 7 bases. Source material: blood. For the CDR3, the DNA is TGCAGCGCCCGCAAGAACAGGGGAAGTCCCTCCTACAATGAGCAGTTCTTC. Amino acid sequence: CSARKNRGSPSYNEQFF.